These T cell receptor beta chains were read from a single sample in a study of blood T cell repertoires in COVID-19. Data came from immunoSEQ multiplex PCR; TCRdb stores just in-frame clones and leaves some out. This sample has 300,000 to 500,000 clones, with 85% to 90% found just once. The sequenced sample consisted of PBMCs or T cells enriched from blood (not recorded which). The receptors here all came from a woman aged 25-40 years with acute COVID-19. CDR3s include the opening cysteine and the closing phenylalanine or tryptophan. The D gene is left open where the match is weak. Size values are once, few and many counts, or a class for expanded clones, and some rows have none.

d_gene	v_gene	abundance	j_gene	CDR3aa	CDR3nt
TRBD1	TRBV5-6	.	TRBJ1-2	CASRERGRDYGYTF	TGTGCCAGCAGGGAGAGGGGGCGCGACTATGGCTACACCTTC
.	TRBV24-1	.	TRBJ2-3	CATSDFQGTSTDTQYF	TGTGCCACCAGTGATTTCCAGGGGACAAGCACAGATACGCAGTATTTT
.	TRBV3-1/TRBV3-2	few	TRBJ1-4	CASSQVRETSEKLFF	TGTGCCAGCAGCCAAGTCAGAGAGACAAGTGAAAAACTGTTTTTT
TRBD2	TRBV7-3	.	TRBJ2-2	CASSPAGGSTGELFF	TGTGCCAGCAGCCCAGCGGGGGGATCCACCGGGGAGCTGTTTTTT
TRBD1	TRBV6-5	.	TRBJ2-7	CATQGGTDYEQYF	TGTGCCACTCAAGGTGGGACAGATTACGAGCAGTACTTC
.	TRBV19	once	TRBJ1-4	CASRPGRWTKPSALNEKLFF	TGTGCCAGTAGACCCGGGAGATGGACAAAACCCTCCGCTCTTAATGAAAAACTGTTTTTT
.	TRBV6-5	once	TRBJ1-1	CASSYSRGWDDTEAFF	TGTGCCAGCAGTTACTCCAGGGGATGGGACGACACTGAAGCTTTCTTT
TRBD1	TRBV4-2	.	TRBJ1-5	CASSQGTGGSGSNQPQHF	TGTGCCAGCAGCCAAGGGACAGGGGGGTCGGGTAGCAATCAGCCCCAGCATTTT
.	TRBV7-9	few	TRBJ1-6	CASSTGPGKTLHF	TGTGCCAGCAGTACGGGTCCGGGAAAAACCCTCCACTTT
.	TRBV10-3	.	TRBJ2-3	CAISESVGGFPTDTQYF	TGTGCCATCAGTGAGTCGGTTGGGGGGTTCCCCACAGATACGCAGTATTTT
.	TRBV7-8	.	TRBJ2-7	CASSLIAGALSEQYF	TGTGCCAGCAGCTTAATCGCGGGGGCTCTGAGCGAGCAGTACTTC
.	TRBV29-1	.	TRBJ2-3	CSVELQGPADTQYF	TGCAGCGTTGAACTGCAGGGCCCGGCAGATACGCAGTATTTT
TRBD1	TRBV5-1	.	TRBJ1-1	CASSLGPGGKILNTEAFF	TGCGCCAGCAGCTTGGGACCAGGGGGTAAAATTCTGAACACTGAAGCTTTCTTT
TRBD1	TRBV3-1/TRBV3-2	.	TRBJ1-2	CASSAYKQRGPSYGYTF	TGTGCCAGCAGCGCCTACAAACAAAGGGGGCCGTCCTATGGCTACACCTTC
TRBD2	TRBV5-6	once	TRBJ2-3	CASSFLAGGQGDTQYF	TGTGCCAGCAGCTTCCTAGCGGGGGGCCAGGGAGATACGCAGTATTTT
.	TRBV7-3	.	TRBJ2-1	CASSSAGGSYNEQFF	TGTGCCAGCAGCTCGGCCGGCGGGTCCTACAATGAGCAGTTCTTC
TRBD1	TRBV6-4	.	TRBJ1-2	CASSIRQGGNYGYTF	TGTGCCAGCAGTATACGACAGGGGGGAAACTATGGCTACACCTTC
TRBD1	TRBV18	.	TRBJ2-3	CASSPPAGGDTQYF	TGTGCCAGCTCACCACCGGCAGGGGGAGATACGCAGTATTTT
.	TRBV7-8	.	TRBJ2-3	CASSQFPGGAHLSTDTQYF	TGTGCCAGCAGCCAGTTCCCGGGGGGCGCCCATCTTAGCACAGATACGCAGTATTTT
TRBD1	TRBV7-9	.	TRBJ2-7	CASSRGGQGYEQYF	TGTGCCAGCAGCCGAGGGGGACAGGGCTACGAGCAGTACTTC
TRBD2	TRBV6-4	.	TRBJ2-1	CASSDSGGGANEQFF	TGTGCCAGCAGTGACTCTGGCGGGGGGGCAAATGAGCAGTTCTTC
.	TRBV7-9	.	TRBJ1-1	CASSLAMAGRGLNTEAFF	TGTGCCAGCAGCTTAGCGATGGCGGGGAGGGGTTTGAACACTGAAGCTTTCTTT
TRBD1	TRBV5-1	.	TRBJ2-1	CASSPDRVQEQFF	TGCGCCAGCAGCCCCGACAGGGTACAAGAGCAGTTCTTC
.	TRBV7-2	.	TRBJ1-6	CASSLATGQPLHF	TGTGCCAGCAGCTTAGCAACGGGTCAGCCCCTCCACTTT
.	TRBV3-1/TRBV3-2	.	TRBJ2-7	CASSLIGVYEQYF	TGTGCCAGCAGCCTTATCGGGGTTTACGAGCAGTACTTC
.	TRBV28	.	TRBJ1-2	CASSLDGYYTNGYTF	TGTGCCAGCAGTTTAGACGGTTACTACACCAATGGCTACACCTTC
.	TRBV21-1	.	TRBJ1-2	CASSKRGYYGYTF	TGTGCCAGCAGCAAACGGGGGTACTATGGCTACACCTTC
TRBD2	TRBV13	.	TRBJ2-1	CASSPHTARGGRYNEQFF	TGTGCCAGCAGCCCCCACACAGCCCGGGGGGGCCGGTACAATGAGCAGTTCTTC
TRBD1	TRBV5-6	.	TRBJ2-5	CASSLTGDQETQYF	TGTGCCAGCAGCTTGACAGGGGACCAAGAGACCCAGTACTTC
.	TRBV10-3	.	TRBJ1-2	CATQGEGGYTF	TGTGCCACCCAAGGGGAGGGTGGCTACACCTTC
.	TRBV10-3	.	TRBJ1-1	CAISESSYLASTEAFF	TGTGCCATCAGTGAGTCTTCGTACCTCGCGAGCACTGAAGCTTTCTTT
TRBD1	TRBV12-3/TRBV12-4	.	TRBJ1-5	CASSPGTAQHF	TGTGCCAGCAGTCCGGGGACAGCCCAGCATTTT
.	TRBV2	.	TRBJ2-7	CASNLASYEQYF	TGTGCCAGCAACCTAGCGTCGTACGAGCAGTACTTC
TRBD1	TRBV10-3	once	TRBJ1-2	CAIRTQGAEGYTF	TGTGCCATCAGGACGCAGGGGGCTGAAGGCTACACCTTC
TRBD1	TRBV28	.	TRBJ1-2	CASSPTGWHYYGYTF	TGTGCCAGCAGCCCGACAGGGTGGCACTACTATGGCTACACCTTC
.	TRBV2	.	TRBJ2-2	CASRRGHKNTGELFF	TGTGCCAGCAGAAGGGGACACAAAAACACCGGGGAGCTGTTTTTT
.	TRBV10-3	.	TRBJ1-1	CAISATVGNTEAFF	TGTGCCATCAGTGCAACAGTAGGTAACACTGAAGCTTTCTTT
TRBD1	TRBV2	once	TRBJ2-4	CASSNQAVDRANIQYF	TGTGCCAGCAGCAACCAGGCCGTAGACAGGGCAAACATTCAGTACTTC
TRBD1	TRBV6-5	.	TRBJ2-7	CASSYDRGDYEQYF	TGTGCCAGCAGTTACGACAGGGGGGACTACGAGCAGTACTTC
.	TRBV5-1	.	TRBJ2-7	CASSLGEQAASKDF	TGCGCCAGCAGCTTGGGGGAACAGGCGGCGTCCAAGGACTTC